Each of the 6 T cell receptor beta chains below was sequenced from the same sample in a study of CD4 T cells in relation to SARS-CoV-2 and coronaviruses. Produced via immunoSEQ multiplex PCR; TCRdb's table is partial and in-frame only. The table includes about 22,000 clones, 60% to 80% detected once. These receptors are not linked to any known antigen. Unexposed donor CD4+ T cells date from 2011-2018, before the COVID-19 pandemic. The cells were cultured for about ten days before CD4+ T cells were isolated. What was sequenced was CD4+ T cells from PBMCs, cultured in vitro. The source is a human donor in good health.

This clone was counted only a few times. The V call is TRBV11-2, the J call TRBJ2-7; TRBD1 matches at 7 bases. After removal of 6 bases from V and 6 bases from J, the junction contained 8 bases not matched to a gene. The germline V gene has CDR1 SGHAT and CDR2 FQNNGV. The CDR3 sequence is 13 residues long. This CDR3 is CASRAGTAGEQYF. CDR3 DNA: TGTGCCAGCAGGGCCGGGACAGCCGGCGAGCAGTACTTC.

The V call is TRBV6-4, the J call TRBJ2-1; 7 bases fit TRBD2. J gave up 4 bases and V 3 bases, and 9 bases lay outside the gene matches. The CDR3 contains 16 residues. Germline V gene lookup returns CDR1 MRHNA and CDR2 SNTAGT. This CDR3 is CASSEEAGVKYNEQFF. The CDR3 nucleotides read TGTGCCAGCAGTGAGGAGGCGGGAGTCAAGTACAATGAGCAGTTCTTC.

This chain uses TRBV21-1 with TRBJ2-6; TRBD1 reflects the table's D call only, with no check against the DNA. TRBV21-1 is a recognized pseudogene. This CDR3 is 17 amino acids long. CDR3 in DNA: TGTGCCAGCAGCAAGACAGGGGCCCACTCTGGGGCCAACGTCCTGACTTTC. The encoded protein is CASSKTGAHSGANVLTF.

The sample holds a few counts of this clone. J is TRBJ1-1 and V is TRBV7-9; tentative D call: TRBD1 (5 bases). The V end lost 5 bases, the J end lost 7 bases, and 20 bases lay between the germline ends. The CDR3 spans 15 residues. Germline V gene sequence: CDR1 SEHNR, CDR2 FQNEAQ (reference sequence). The CDR3 here is CASSLSDGSGSEAFF. Here the CDR3 DNA reads TGTGCCAGCAGCCTAAGCGACGGATCAGGGAGTGAAGCTTTCTTT.

The chain employs TRBV7-9 and TRBJ2-7; 9 bases fit TRBD2. Germline V CDR1 and CDR2: SEHNR, FQNEAQ (reference sequence). Trimming removed 6 bases from V and 5 bases from J; junction bases left unmatched: 20. This CDR3 is 18 amino acids long. As DNA, the CDR3 is TGTGCCAGCAGTAAGTCTGCGGGAGGGCCCACCGGGGGGGACGAGCAGTACTTC. Encoded protein: CASSKSAGGPTGGDEQYF.

The J gene is TRBJ2-7, the V gene TRBV28, with D perhaps matching TRBD1 (5 bases). V was trimmed by 2 bases and J by 3 bases, leaving 11 bases between them. Per the germline V gene, CDR1 is MDHEN and CDR2 is SYDVKM. This CDR3 is built from 14 residues. The CDR3 region is CASSLRTGYYEQYF. The CDR3 DNA reads as TGTGCCAGCAGTTTAAGAACAGGCTACTACGAGCAGTACTTC.